The rows below give T cell receptor beta chains drawn from one sample of a study of shared clonotypes between healthy human individuals. Profiling relied on immunoSEQ multiplex PCR, and the TCRdb table lists in-frame clones only, not all of them. The table has roughly 2.2 million clones, about nine tenths seen once. Sample: naive CD4+ T cells from PBMCs. These receptors came from a young man in good health. Some clones in this sample may be carry-over from other donors' samples. CDR3s leave out the opening cysteine and the closing phenylalanine or tryptophan.

j_gene | len | v_gene | CDR3aa
TRBJ2-2 | 13 | TRBV6-5 | ASTTTSFPTGELF
TRBJ2-2 | 13 | TRBV5-6 | ASSLGQMNTGELF
TRBJ1-1 | 13 | TRBV5-6 | ASILYQGANTEAF
TRBJ2-3 | 12 | TRBV27 | ASSRYRSTDTQY
TRBJ1-1 | 11 | TRBV28 | ASNRGRDTEAF
TRBJ2-5 | 9 | TRBV10-3 | AIGREDSKY
TRBJ2-7 | 13 | TRBV5-1 | ASSLAPGVSYEQY
TRBJ2-7 | 13 | TRBV6-5 | ASSYTGAGSYEQY
TRBJ2-1 | 13 | TRBV6-1 | ASSGRLAGDNEQF
TRBJ2-1 | 14 | TRBV10-3 | AISGRAASSGNEQF
TRBJ2-3 | 15 | TRBV7-9 | ASSLGASGSSKDTQY